These T cell receptor beta chains were read from a single sample in a study of radiotherapy plus CTLA-4 blockade in lung cancer. Using immunoSEQ multiplex PCR, the repertoire was profiled, and TCRdb retains in-frame clones only, with some absent. The table has 85,000 to 100,000 clones, around nine tenths seen once; the top ten hold approximately 16%. Sequenced material: peripheral blood, taken from a patient treated with radiotherapy plus ipilimumab. The receptors here all came from a human donor with non-small cell lung cancer that progressed on radiotherapy plus ipilimumab. The CDR3 runs from the conserved cysteine through the conserved F or W. A D gene is named only where the DNA matches it firmly. Rows may omit the clone size; those that give it use once, few, many or a size class.

abundance: .; j_gene: TRBJ2-7; d_gene: .; v_gene: TRBV6-5; CDR3nt: TGTGCCAGCACCCGTCGGGGGAAACACTACGAGCAGTACTTC; CDR3aa: CASTRRGKHYEQYF
abundance: .; j_gene: TRBJ1-1; d_gene: .; v_gene: TRBV27; CDR3nt: TGTGCCAGCAGGCCGGGACTACAGAACACTGAAGCTTTCTTT; CDR3aa: CASRPGLQNTEAFF
abundance: once; j_gene: TRBJ2-5; d_gene: .; v_gene: TRBV15; CDR3nt: TGTGCCACCAGCAGAGATCGGGGAAATGCGGAGACCCAGTACTTC; CDR3aa: CATSRDRGNAETQYF
abundance: .; j_gene: TRBJ1-1; d_gene: .; v_gene: TRBV7-9; CDR3nt: TGTGCCAGCAGCTGGGGCAGTCAGAACACTGAAGCTTTCTTT; CDR3aa: CASSWGSQNTEAFF
abundance: .; j_gene: TRBJ2-7; d_gene: TRBD1; v_gene: TRBV4-3; CDR3nt: TGCGCCAGCAGCCTGGGACAGAGGACTTCCTACGAGCAGTACTTC; CDR3aa: CASSLGQRTSYEQYF
abundance: .; j_gene: TRBJ2-2; d_gene: TRBD2; v_gene: TRBV11-3; CDR3nt: TGTGCCAGCAGCTTAAGCTTTTCTAGCGGTTGGGGCAACACCGGGGAGCTGTTTTTT; CDR3aa: CASSLSFSSGWGNTGELFF
abundance: .; j_gene: TRBJ2-1; d_gene: TRBD1; v_gene: TRBV9; CDR3nt: TGTGCCAGCAGCGTAGTGGGGACAGGGCACAATGAGCAGTTCTTC; CDR3aa: CASSVVGTGHNEQFF
abundance: .; j_gene: TRBJ1-2; d_gene: TRBD1; v_gene: TRBV19; CDR3nt: TGTGCCAGTAGTAAGGGACAGGGGGGTTATGGCTACACCTTC; CDR3aa: CASSKGQGGYGYTF
abundance: .; j_gene: TRBJ2-7; d_gene: .; v_gene: TRBV10-1; CDR3nt: TGCGCCAGCAGTGAGTCTGGGGGAGCCACCTACGAGCAGTACTTC; CDR3aa: CASSESGGATYEQYF
abundance: .; j_gene: TRBJ2-7; d_gene: .; v_gene: TRBV6-1; CDR3nt: TGTGCCAGCAGTTCATCCCGGGACACCCGCTACGAGCAGTACTTC; CDR3aa: CASSSSRDTRYEQYF
abundance: .; j_gene: TRBJ2-1; d_gene: TRBD1; v_gene: TRBV5-1; CDR3nt: TGCGCCAGCAGCCGACAGGGACAGGACCTAGCGAATGAGCAGTTCTTC; CDR3aa: CASSRQGQDLANEQFF
abundance: once; j_gene: TRBJ2-2; d_gene: .; v_gene: TRBV21-1; CDR3nt: TGTGCCAGCAGCCCCCCGCTAGCGGGATCCGGGGAGCTGTTTTTT; CDR3aa: CASSPPLAGSGELFF
abundance: .; j_gene: TRBJ1-1; d_gene: .; v_gene: TRBV6-5; CDR3nt: TGTGCCAGCTCGCCAATGACAGGATTGAACACTGAAGCTTTCTTT; CDR3aa: CASSPMTGLNTEAFF
abundance: .; j_gene: TRBJ2-3; d_gene: TRBD2; v_gene: TRBV29-1; CDR3nt: TGCAGCGTTGTAGGCCTAGCGGGAGCAGGTAGCACAGATACGCAGTATTTT; CDR3aa: CSVVGLAGAGSTDTQYF
abundance: .; j_gene: TRBJ2-7; d_gene: TRBD2; v_gene: TRBV6-5; CDR3nt: TGTGCCAGCAGTTATCGGACTAGCGGGAAATCAGAGCAGTACTTC; CDR3aa: CASSYRTSGKSEQYF
abundance: .; j_gene: TRBJ2-3; d_gene: TRBD1; v_gene: TRBV30; CDR3nt: TGTGCCTGGGCCAGGGGGAGCACAGATACGCAGTATTTT; CDR3aa: CAWARGSTDTQYF
abundance: .; j_gene: TRBJ2-2; d_gene: TRBD1; v_gene: TRBV30; CDR3nt: TGTGCCCTGGTGATAGGGGGCCTACACGCCGGGGAGCTGTTTTTT; CDR3aa: CALVIGGLHAGELFF
abundance: .; j_gene: TRBJ2-3; d_gene: .; v_gene: TRBV7-3; CDR3nt: TGTGCCAGCAGCCCTCTGGGGGGGGCCACAGATACGCAGTATTTT; CDR3aa: CASSPLGGATDTQYF
abundance: .; j_gene: TRBJ2-7; d_gene: TRBD1; v_gene: TRBV10-3; CDR3nt: TGTGCCAGCCGGGACAGCCTTCCAACCTACGAGCAGTACTTC; CDR3aa: CASRDSLPTYEQYF
abundance: .; j_gene: TRBJ2-1; d_gene: TRBD1; v_gene: TRBV10-3; CDR3nt: TGTGCCATCAGCCCGAGGGACAGGGAGGTTTTTAATGAGCAGTTCTTC; CDR3aa: CAISPRDREVFNEQFF
abundance: .; j_gene: TRBJ1-2; d_gene: .; v_gene: TRBV7-9; CDR3nt: TGTGCCAGCAGCTTTCAGGTTGCTAACTATGGCTACACCTTC; CDR3aa: CASSFQVANYGYTF
abundance: .; j_gene: TRBJ2-3; d_gene: .; v_gene: TRBV4-1; CDR3nt: TGCGCCAGCAGCCAAGAGGGCGCGGGGGCAGTTACGCAGTATTTT; CDR3aa: CASSQEGAGAVTQYF
abundance: .; j_gene: TRBJ1-1; d_gene: .; v_gene: TRBV3-2; CDR3nt: TGTGCCAGCAGCCAAGCAGCTTTCTTT; CDR3aa: CASSQAAFF
abundance: .; j_gene: TRBJ1-2; d_gene: TRBD1; v_gene: TRBV4-1; CDR3nt: TGCGCCAGCAGCCAAGATGGGACAGGGGTCTATGGCTACACCTTC; CDR3aa: CASSQDGTGVYGYTF
abundance: .; j_gene: TRBJ2-3; d_gene: .; v_gene: TRBV5-1; CDR3nt: TGCGCCAGCAGCTTGGCCGGGACATACACAGATACGCAGTATTTT; CDR3aa: CASSLAGTYTDTQYF
abundance: .; j_gene: TRBJ1-6; d_gene: TRBD1; v_gene: TRBV28; CDR3nt: TGTGCCAGCAGCGCGGACAGGGAAGTCTCACCCCTCCACTTT; CDR3aa: CASSADREVSPLHF
abundance: .; j_gene: TRBJ2-5; d_gene: TRBD1; v_gene: TRBV27; CDR3nt: TGTGCCAGCAGTAAGTCTCCCGGGACAGGGGAGACCCAGTACTTC; CDR3aa: CASSKSPGTGETQYF
abundance: .; j_gene: TRBJ2-7; d_gene: TRBD2; v_gene: TRBV11-3; CDR3nt: TGTGCCAGCAGCGGGACGGGAGGCATCGAGCAGTACTTC; CDR3aa: CASSGTGGIEQYF
abundance: .; j_gene: TRBJ2-2; d_gene: TRBD2; v_gene: TRBV19; CDR3nt: TGTGCCAGTACGTACGGACTAGTCAACACCGGGGAGCTGTTTTTT; CDR3aa: CASTYGLVNTGELFF
abundance: .; j_gene: TRBJ2-2; d_gene: .; v_gene: TRBV9; CDR3nt: TGTGCCAGCAGCGTAGGGTGGGGGGAGCTGTTTTTT; CDR3aa: CASSVGWGELFF
abundance: .; j_gene: TRBJ2-7; d_gene: .; v_gene: TRBV5-1; CDR3nt: TGCGCCAGCAGCAAGTGGGGACAAGAGGACGAGCAGTACTTC; CDR3aa: CASSKWGQEDEQYF
abundance: .; j_gene: TRBJ2-7; d_gene: .; v_gene: TRBV14; CDR3nt: TGTGCCAGCAGCCAAGCTACAGGGTCTTCCTACGAGCAGTACTTC; CDR3aa: CASSQATGSSYEQYF
abundance: .; j_gene: TRBJ1-5; d_gene: .; v_gene: TRBV7-2; CDR3nt: TGTGCCAGCAGCTTAGAATTCGGGAATAGCAATCAGCCCCAGCATTTT; CDR3aa: CASSLEFGNSNQPQHF
abundance: .; j_gene: TRBJ2-7; d_gene: TRBD2; v_gene: TRBV4-2; CDR3nt: TGTGCCAGCAGCCAAGTTAGCGGGGTAAGCTCCTACGAGCAGTACTTC; CDR3aa: CASSQVSGVSSYEQYF
abundance: .; j_gene: TRBJ2-7; d_gene: TRBD1; v_gene: TRBV10-3; CDR3nt: TGTGCCTCCGGACAGGGGGTCCCCTACGAGCAGTACTTC; CDR3aa: CASGQGVPYEQYF
abundance: .; j_gene: TRBJ2-3; d_gene: TRBD1; v_gene: TRBV13; CDR3nt: TGTGCCAGCAGCTTTCCGACAGGGCCCACAGATACGCAGTATTTT; CDR3aa: CASSFPTGPTDTQYF
abundance: .; j_gene: TRBJ2-7; d_gene: TRBD1; v_gene: TRBV6-5; CDR3nt: TGTGCCAGCAGTTCCACCGGGACAGAGATCTACGAGCAGTACTTC; CDR3aa: CASSSTGTEIYEQYF
abundance: once; j_gene: TRBJ1-2; d_gene: .; v_gene: TRBV5-6; CDR3nt: TGTGCCAGCAGCTTGCGGGATAACTATGGCTACACCTTC; CDR3aa: CASSLRDNYGYTF
abundance: .; j_gene: TRBJ1-5; d_gene: .; v_gene: TRBV28; CDR3nt: TGTGCCAGCAGTTTTCCCGGAAATCAGCCCCAGCATTTT; CDR3aa: CASSFPGNQPQHF
abundance: .; j_gene: TRBJ1-4; d_gene: .; v_gene: TRBV5-8; CDR3nt: TGTGCCAGCAGCTGGGGGACTGGTAATGAAAAACTGTTTTTT; CDR3aa: CASSWGTGNEKLFF
abundance: .; j_gene: TRBJ1-2; d_gene: .; v_gene: TRBV18; CDR3nt: TGTGCCAGCTCACCGGAACAGACCTATGGCTACACCTTC; CDR3aa: CASSPEQTYGYTF
abundance: few; j_gene: TRBJ2-7; d_gene: .; v_gene: TRBV10-3; CDR3nt: TGTGCCATCAGTGAGTCGCGGGATCCCGGGGCCGAGCAGTACTTC; CDR3aa: CAISESRDPGAEQYF
abundance: .; j_gene: TRBJ2-7; d_gene: TRBD1; v_gene: TRBV5-8; CDR3nt: TGTGCCAGCAGCTTTCCAGGGGGCTACGAGCAGTACTTC; CDR3aa: CASSFPGGYEQYF
abundance: .; j_gene: TRBJ2-1; d_gene: .; v_gene: TRBV4-2; CDR3nt: TGTGCCAGCAGTCCTCTACAGAGCTCCTACAATGAGCAGTTCTTC; CDR3aa: CASSPLQSSYNEQFF
abundance: .; j_gene: TRBJ2-2; d_gene: .; v_gene: TRBV5-6; CDR3nt: TGTGCCAGCAGCCTCGGGACGGCAGCCCCGAACACCGGGGAGCTGTTTTTT; CDR3aa: CASSLGTAAPNTGELFF
abundance: .; j_gene: TRBJ2-7; d_gene: .; v_gene: TRBV11-2; CDR3nt: TGTGCCAGCAGCCCGTGGACTGGGAGCTCCTACGAGCAGTACTTC; CDR3aa: CASSPWTGSSYEQYF
abundance: .; j_gene: TRBJ2-5; d_gene: TRBD1; v_gene: TRBV5-1; CDR3nt: TGCGCCAGCAGCTCACAGGGGTCCCAAGAGACCCAGTACTTC; CDR3aa: CASSSQGSQETQYF
abundance: .; j_gene: TRBJ2-5; d_gene: .; v_gene: TRBV9; CDR3nt: TGTGCCAGCAGCGTAAATCCCCAAGAGACCCAGTACTTC; CDR3aa: CASSVNPQETQYF
abundance: .; j_gene: TRBJ1-1; d_gene: .; v_gene: TRBV18; CDR3nt: TGTGCCAGCTCACCTAATCTCCGGGGGCGGATACCTGAAGCTTTCTTT; CDR3aa: CASSPNLRGRIPEAFF
abundance: .; j_gene: TRBJ2-7; d_gene: .; v_gene: TRBV7-8; CDR3nt: TGTGCCAGCAGCTTAGCTAGCTCCTACGAGCAGTACTTC; CDR3aa: CASSLASSYEQYF
abundance: .; j_gene: TRBJ1-1; d_gene: .; v_gene: TRBV10-3; CDR3nt: TGTGCCATCAGTGGGGGGACCAACACTGAAGCTTTCTTT; CDR3aa: CAISGGTNTEAFF
abundance: .; j_gene: TRBJ2-7; d_gene: .; v_gene: TRBV4-3; CDR3nt: TGCGCCAGCAGCCAAGACAGATCTCAGGGGGGCGGCTCCGAGCAGTACTTC; CDR3aa: CASSQDRSQGGGSEQYF